Below, one TCR beta chain is given with its context. Its antigen is as yet unknown. This specimen belongs to a study of cytomegalovirus exposure and HLA in healthy donors. Profiling relied on immunoSEQ multiplex PCR, and the TCRdb table lists in-frame clones only, not all of them. Here the sample spans approximately 280,000 clones, approximately 83% being singletons. Whole-study findings and limits: Rarity held for most TCR sequences, but there were some public TCRs that occurred in many donors. The listing of 150 to 200 TCR beta chains classed them as cytomegalovirus-associated.

Germline-derived CDR1 and CDR2 are SGDLS and YYNGEE. The V and J ends lost 3 bases and 4 bases respectively, with 8 bases between them. The CDR3 loop spans 12 amino acids. Sequencing input: PBMCs. This chain uses TRBV9 with TRBJ2-7; TRBD2 might be the D (5 bases). The TCR was taken from a woman in her late teens or twenties in good health and CMV-seronegative. In DNA, the CDR3 is TGTGCCAGCAGCGGGTCGGGGTACGAGCAGTACTTC. Translating gives CASSGSGYEQYF.